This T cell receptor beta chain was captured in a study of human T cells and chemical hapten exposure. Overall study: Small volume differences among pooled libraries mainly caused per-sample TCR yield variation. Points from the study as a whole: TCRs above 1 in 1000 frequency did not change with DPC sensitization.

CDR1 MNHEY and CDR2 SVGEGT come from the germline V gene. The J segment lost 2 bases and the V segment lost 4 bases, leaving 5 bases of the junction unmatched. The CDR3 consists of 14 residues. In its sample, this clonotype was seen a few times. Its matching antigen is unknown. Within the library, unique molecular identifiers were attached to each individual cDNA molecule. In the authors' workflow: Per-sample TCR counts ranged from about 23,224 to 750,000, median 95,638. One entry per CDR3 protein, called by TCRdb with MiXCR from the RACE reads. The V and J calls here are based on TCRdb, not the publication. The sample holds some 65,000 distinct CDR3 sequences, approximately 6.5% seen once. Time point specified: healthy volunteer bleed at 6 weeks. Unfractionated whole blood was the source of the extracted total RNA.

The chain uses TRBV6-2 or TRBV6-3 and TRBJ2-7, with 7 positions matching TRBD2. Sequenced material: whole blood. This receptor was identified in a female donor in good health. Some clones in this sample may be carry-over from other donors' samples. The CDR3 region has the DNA TGTGCCAGCAGTTGGGGAGGGAGAACCTACGAGCAGTACTTC. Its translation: CASSWGGRTYEQYF.